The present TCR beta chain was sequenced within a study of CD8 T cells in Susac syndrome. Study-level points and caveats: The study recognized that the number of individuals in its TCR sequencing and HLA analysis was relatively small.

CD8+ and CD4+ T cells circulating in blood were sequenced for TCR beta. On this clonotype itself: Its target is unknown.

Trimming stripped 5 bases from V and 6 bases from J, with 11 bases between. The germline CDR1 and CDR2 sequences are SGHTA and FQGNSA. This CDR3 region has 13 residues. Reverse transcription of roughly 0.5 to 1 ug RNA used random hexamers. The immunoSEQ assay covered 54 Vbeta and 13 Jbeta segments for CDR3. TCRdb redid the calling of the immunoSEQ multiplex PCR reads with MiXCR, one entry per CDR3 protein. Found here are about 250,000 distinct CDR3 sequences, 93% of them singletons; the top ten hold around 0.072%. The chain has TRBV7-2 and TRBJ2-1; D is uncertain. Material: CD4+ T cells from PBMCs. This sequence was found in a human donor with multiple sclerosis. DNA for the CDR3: TGTGCCAGCAGCCCGACCCCGGGCAATGAGCAGTTCTTC. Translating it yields CASSPTPGNEQFF.